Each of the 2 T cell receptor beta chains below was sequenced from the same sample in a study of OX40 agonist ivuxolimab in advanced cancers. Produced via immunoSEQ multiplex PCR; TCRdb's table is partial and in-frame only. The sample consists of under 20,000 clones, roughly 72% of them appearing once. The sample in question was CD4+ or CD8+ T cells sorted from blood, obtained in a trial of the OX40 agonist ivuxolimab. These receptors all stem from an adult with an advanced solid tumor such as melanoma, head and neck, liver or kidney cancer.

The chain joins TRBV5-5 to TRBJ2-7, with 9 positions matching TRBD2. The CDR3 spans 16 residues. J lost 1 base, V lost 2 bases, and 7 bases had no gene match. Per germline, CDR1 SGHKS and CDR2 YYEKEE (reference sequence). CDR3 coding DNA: TGTGCCAGCAGCTTCGCGACGACTAGCGGTTCCTACGAGCAGTACTTC. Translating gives CASSFATTSGSYEQYF.

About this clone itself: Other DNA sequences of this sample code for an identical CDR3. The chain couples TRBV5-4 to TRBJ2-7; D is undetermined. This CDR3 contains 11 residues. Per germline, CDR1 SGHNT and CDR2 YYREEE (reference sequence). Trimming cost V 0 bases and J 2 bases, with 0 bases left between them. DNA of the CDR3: TGTGCCAGCAGCTTGGCCTACGAGCAGTACTTC. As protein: CASSLAYEQYF.